This T cell receptor (beta chain) was sequenced for a study of regulatory T cells in long-lasting Graves disease. Study information: Over 5 years of antithyroid drugs plus positive TSH receptor antibodies defined persistent Graves' disease. Overall study findings and caveats: Results may be inaccurate due to the small sample size. Persistent patients had more shared public clonotypes (about 2,700) than new patients (about 920).

Comment on this clonotype: Its target is not known.

Assembly of TCR beta libraries relied on iRepertoire HTBI primers together with Arm-PCR of CDR3 regions. TCRdb re-called the multiplex PCR reads with MiXCR, one entry per CDR3 protein. The table shows 350,000 to 450,000 distinct CDR3 sequences, with less than 25% occurring only once. The germline gives CDR1 SGDLS, CDR2 YYNGEE. Trimming removed 3 bases from V and 3 bases from J; junction bases left unmatched: 9. This CDR3 spans 16 amino acids. As to time point: persistent/refractory GD, antithyroid drugs over 5 years with positive TRAb. The TCR library was made from RNA that had been extracted from PBMCs in TRIzol.

V usage is TRBV9 and J usage is TRBJ1-2; TRBD1 matches at 9 bases. The sequence came from a female donor with Graves disease. Sequenced material: peripheral blood mononuclear cells (PBMCs), taken when the disease was refractory, from a patient treated with antithyroid drugs. The CDR3: CASSAPDRGEDYGYTF. The CDR3 DNA follows: TGTGCCAGCAGCGCTCCGGACAGGGGAGAAGACTATGGCTACACCTTC.